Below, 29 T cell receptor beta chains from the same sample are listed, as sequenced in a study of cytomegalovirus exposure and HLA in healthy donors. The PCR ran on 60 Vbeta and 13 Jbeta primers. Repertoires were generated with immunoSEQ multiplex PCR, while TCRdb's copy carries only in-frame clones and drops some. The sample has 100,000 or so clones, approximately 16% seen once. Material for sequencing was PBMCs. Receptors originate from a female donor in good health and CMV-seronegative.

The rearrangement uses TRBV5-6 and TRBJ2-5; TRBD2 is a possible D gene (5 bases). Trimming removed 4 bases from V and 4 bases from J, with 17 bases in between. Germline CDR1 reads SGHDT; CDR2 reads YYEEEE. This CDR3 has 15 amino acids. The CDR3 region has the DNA TGTGCCAGCAGCCCAGTGGGAACTAGTCGAGAGACCCAGTACTTC. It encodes CASSPVGTSRETQYF.

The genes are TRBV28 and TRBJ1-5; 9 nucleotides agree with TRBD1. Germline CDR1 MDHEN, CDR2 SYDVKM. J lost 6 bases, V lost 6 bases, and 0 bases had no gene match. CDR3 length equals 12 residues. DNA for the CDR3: TGTGCCAGCAGGACAGGGGGTCAGCCCCAGCATTTT. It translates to CASRTGGQPQHF.

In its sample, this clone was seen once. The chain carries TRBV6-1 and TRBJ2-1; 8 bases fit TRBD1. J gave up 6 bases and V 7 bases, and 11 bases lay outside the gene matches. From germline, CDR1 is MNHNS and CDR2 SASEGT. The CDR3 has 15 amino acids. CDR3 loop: CASTVGQGAVNEQFF. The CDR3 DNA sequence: TGTGCCAGCACCGTTGGCCAGGGGGCAGTCAATGAGCAGTTCTTC.

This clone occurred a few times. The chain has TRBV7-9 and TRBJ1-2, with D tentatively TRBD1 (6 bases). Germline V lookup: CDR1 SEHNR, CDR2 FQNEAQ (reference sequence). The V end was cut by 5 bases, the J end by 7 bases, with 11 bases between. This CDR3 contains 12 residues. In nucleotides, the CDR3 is TGTGCCAGCAGCCACAGGGTTGGTGGCTACACCTTC. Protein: CASSHRVGGYTF.

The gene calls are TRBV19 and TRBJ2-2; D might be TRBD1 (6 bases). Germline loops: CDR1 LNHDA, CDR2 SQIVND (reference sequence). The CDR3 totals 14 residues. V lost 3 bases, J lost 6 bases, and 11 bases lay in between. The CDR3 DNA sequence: TGTGCCAGTAGTATCACAGGGATCTCCGGGGAGCTGTTTTTT. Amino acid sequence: CASSITGISGELFF. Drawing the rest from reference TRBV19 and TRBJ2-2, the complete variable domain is DGGITQSPKYLFRKEGQNVTLSCEQNLNHDAMYWYRQDPGQGLRLIYYSQIVNDFQKGDIAEGYSVSREKKESFPLTVTSAQKNPTAFYLCASSITGISGELFFGEGSRLTVL.

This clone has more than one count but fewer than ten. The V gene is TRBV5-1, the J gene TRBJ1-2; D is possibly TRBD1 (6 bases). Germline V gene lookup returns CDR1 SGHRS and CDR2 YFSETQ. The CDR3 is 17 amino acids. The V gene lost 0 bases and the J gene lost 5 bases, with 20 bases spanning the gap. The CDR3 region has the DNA TGCGCCAGCAGCTTGGGGTACAGGGAGCGTCGTGTTTATGGCTACACCTTC. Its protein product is CASSLGYRERRVYGYTF.

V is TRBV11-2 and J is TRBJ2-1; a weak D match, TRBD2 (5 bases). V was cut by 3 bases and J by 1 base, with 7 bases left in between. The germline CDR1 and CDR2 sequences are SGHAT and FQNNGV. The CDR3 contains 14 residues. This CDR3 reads CASSLLASYNEQFF. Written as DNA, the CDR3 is TGTGCCAGCAGCTTGCTAGCTTCCTACAATGAGCAGTTCTTC.

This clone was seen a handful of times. The CDR3 coding sequence is TGTGCCAGCAGCCCTCGGATGGGAGTAGCGGGAAATCAAGAGACCCAGTACTTC. This sequence encodes CASSPRMGVAGNQETQYF. The chain uses TRBV7-2 and TRBJ2-5, with 8 positions matching TRBD2. The CDR3 extends over 18 amino acids. Germline V gene data show CDR1 as SGHTA and CDR2 as FQGNSA. With V trimmed by 5 bases and J by 2 bases, 16 bases remained unmatched.

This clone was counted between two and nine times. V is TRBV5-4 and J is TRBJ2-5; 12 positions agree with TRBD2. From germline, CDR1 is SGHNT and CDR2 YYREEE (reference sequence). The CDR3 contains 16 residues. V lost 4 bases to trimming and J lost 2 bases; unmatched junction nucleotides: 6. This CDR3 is CASSLGLAGPQETQYF. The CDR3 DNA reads TGTGCCAGCAGCCTCGGACTAGCGGGGCCACAAGAGACCCAGTACTTC.

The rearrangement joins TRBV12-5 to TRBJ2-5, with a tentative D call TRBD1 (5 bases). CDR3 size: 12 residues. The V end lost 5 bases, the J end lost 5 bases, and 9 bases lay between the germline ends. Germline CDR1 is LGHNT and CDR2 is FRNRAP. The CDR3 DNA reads TGTGCTAGTGGTCAGGGTACCGAGACCCAGTACTTC. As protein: CASGQGTETQYF. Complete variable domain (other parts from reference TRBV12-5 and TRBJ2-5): DARVTQTPRHKVTEMGQEVTMRCQPILGHNTVFWYRQTMMQGLELLAYFRNRAPLDDSGMPKDRFSAEMPDATLATLKIQPSEPRDSAVYFCASGQGTETQYFGPGTRLLVL.

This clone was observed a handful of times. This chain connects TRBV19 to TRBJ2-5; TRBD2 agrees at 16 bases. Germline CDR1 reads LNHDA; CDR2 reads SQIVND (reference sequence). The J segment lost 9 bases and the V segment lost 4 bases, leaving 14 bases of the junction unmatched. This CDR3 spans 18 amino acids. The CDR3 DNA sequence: TGTGCCAGTAGTACAGGGACTAGCGGGGGGGGGAGGGCGTGGGCCCAGTACTTC. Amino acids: CASSTGTSGGGRAWAQYF.

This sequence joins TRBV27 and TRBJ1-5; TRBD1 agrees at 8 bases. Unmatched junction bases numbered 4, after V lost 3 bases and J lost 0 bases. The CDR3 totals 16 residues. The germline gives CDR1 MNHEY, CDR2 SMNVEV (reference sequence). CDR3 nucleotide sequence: TGTGCCAGCAGTTTTCAGGGGGCGCGTAGCAATCAGCCCCAGCATTTT. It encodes CASSFQGARSNQPQHF.

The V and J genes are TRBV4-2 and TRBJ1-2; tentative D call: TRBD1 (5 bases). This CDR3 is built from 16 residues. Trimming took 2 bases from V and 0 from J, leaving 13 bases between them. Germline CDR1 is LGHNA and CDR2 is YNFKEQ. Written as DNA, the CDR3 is TGTGCCAGCAGCCAAAGCGGGGGGACCACTAACTATGGCTACACCTTC. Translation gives CASSQSGGTTNYGYTF.

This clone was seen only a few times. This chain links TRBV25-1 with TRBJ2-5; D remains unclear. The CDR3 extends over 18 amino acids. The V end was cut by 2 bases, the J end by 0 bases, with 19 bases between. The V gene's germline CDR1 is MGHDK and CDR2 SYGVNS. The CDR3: CASSEGFDRDGYQETQYF. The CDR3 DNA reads TGTGCCAGCAGTGAAGGTTTCGACCGAGACGGGTACCAAGAGACCCAGTACTTC.

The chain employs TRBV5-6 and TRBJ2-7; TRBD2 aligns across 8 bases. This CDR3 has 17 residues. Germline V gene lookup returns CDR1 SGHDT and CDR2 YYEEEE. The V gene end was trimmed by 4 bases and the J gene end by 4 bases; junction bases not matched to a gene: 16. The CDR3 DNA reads TGTGCCAGCAGCCACTTTTTAGCGGGACAACGGTTGTACGAGCAGTACTTC. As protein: CASSHFLAGQRLYEQYF.

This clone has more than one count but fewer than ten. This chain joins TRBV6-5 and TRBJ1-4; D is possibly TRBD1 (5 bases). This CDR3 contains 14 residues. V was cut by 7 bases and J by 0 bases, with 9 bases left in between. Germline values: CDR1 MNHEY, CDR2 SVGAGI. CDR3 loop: CASNTGATNEKLFF. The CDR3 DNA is TGTGCCAGCAACACAGGTGCAACTAATGAAAAACTGTTTTTT.

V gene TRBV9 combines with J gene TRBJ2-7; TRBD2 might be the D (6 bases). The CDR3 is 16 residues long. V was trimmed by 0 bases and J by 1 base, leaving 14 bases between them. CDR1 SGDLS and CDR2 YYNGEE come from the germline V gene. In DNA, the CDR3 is TGTGCCAGCAGCGTAGTTACTAGCCCAAATTCCTACGAGCAGTACTTC. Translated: CASSVVTSPNSYEQYF.

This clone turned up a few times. The CDR3 coding sequence is TGCAGCGTTGGGTACGGCACTGAAGCTTTCTTT. The encoded protein is CSVGYGTEAFF. The J gene is TRBJ1-1, the V gene TRBV29-1, with no clear D. This CDR3 is 11 amino acids long. CDR1 and CDR2 from the germline V gene are SQVTM and ANQGSEA. Trimming removed 4 bases at V and 4 bases at J, with 7 bases between.

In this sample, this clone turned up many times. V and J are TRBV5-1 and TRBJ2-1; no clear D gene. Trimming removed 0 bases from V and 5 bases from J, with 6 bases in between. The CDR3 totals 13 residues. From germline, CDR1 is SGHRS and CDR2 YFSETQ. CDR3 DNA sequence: TGCGCCAGCAGCTTGGTTAGTAACAATGAGCAGTTCTTC. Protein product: CASSLVSNNEQFF. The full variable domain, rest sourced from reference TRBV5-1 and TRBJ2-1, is KAGVTQTPRYLIKTRGQQVTLSCSPISGHRSVSWYQQTPGQGLQFLFEYFSETQRNKGNFPGRFSGRQFSNSRSEMNVSTLELGDSALYLCASSLVSNNEQFFGPGTRLTVL.

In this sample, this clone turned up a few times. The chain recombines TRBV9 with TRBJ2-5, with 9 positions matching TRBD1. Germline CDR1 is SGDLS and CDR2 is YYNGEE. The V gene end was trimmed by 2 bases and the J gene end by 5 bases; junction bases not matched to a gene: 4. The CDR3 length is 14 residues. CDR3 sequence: CASSVGQGPETQYF. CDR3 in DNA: TGTGCCAGCAGCGTCGGACAGGGGCCCGAGACCCAGTACTTC.

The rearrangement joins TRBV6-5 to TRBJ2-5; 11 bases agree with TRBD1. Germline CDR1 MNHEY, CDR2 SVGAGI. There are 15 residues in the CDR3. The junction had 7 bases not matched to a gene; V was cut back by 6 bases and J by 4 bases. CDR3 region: CASRGGQGGVETQYF. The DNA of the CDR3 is TGTGCCAGCAGAGGGGGACAGGGGGGAGTAGAGACCCAGTACTTC.

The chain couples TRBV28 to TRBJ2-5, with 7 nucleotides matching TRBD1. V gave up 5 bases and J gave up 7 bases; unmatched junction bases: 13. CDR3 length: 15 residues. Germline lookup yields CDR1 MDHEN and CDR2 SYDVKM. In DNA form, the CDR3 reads TGTGCCAGCAGTGAGGGGACCCACAGGGGAAGGACCCAGTACTTC. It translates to CASSEGTHRGRTQYF.

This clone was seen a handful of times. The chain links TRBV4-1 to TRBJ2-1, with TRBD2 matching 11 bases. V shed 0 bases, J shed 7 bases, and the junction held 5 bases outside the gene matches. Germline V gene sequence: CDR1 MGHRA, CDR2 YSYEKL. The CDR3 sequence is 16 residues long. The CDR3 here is CASSQELAGVENEQFF. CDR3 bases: TGCGCCAGCAGCCAAGAACTAGCGGGAGTTGAGAATGAGCAGTTCTTC.

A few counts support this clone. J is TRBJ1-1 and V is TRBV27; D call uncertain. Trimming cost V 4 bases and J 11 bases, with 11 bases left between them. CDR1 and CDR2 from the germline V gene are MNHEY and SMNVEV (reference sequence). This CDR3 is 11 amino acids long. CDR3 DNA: TGTGCCAGCAGTTCAGGAAACAAGGCTTTCTTT. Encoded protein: CASSSGNKAFF.

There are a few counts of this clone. The CDR3 DNA reads TGCGCCAGCAGCTTGGCCAACCGGGGGGATACGCAGTATTTT. Its protein is CASSLANRGDTQYF. The genes are TRBV5-1 and TRBJ2-3; possibly TRBD2 for D (6 bases). Between the trimmed V and J ends, which lost 0 bases and 6 bases, there was a span of 11 bases. The CDR3 sequence is 14 residues long. The germline V gene encodes CDR1 SGHRS and CDR2 YFSETQ. The whole variable domain, filled in from reference TRBV5-1 and TRBJ2-3, reads KAGVTQTPRYLIKTRGQQVTLSCSPISGHRSVSWYQQTPGQGLQFLFEYFSETQRNKGNFPGRFSGRQFSNSRSEMNVSTLELGDSALYLCASSLANRGDTQYFGPGTRLTVL.

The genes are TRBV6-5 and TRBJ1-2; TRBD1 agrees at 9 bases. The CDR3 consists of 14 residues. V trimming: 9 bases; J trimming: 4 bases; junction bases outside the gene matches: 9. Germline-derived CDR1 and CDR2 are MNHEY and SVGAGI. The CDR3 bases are TGTGCCAGTACCCGGACAGGGGAGGGCTATGGCTACACCTTC. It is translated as CASTRTGEGYGYTF.

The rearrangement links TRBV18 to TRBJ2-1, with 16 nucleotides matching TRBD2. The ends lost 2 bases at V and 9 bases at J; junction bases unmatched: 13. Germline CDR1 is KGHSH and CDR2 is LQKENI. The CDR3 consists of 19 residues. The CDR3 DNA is TGTGCCAGCTCACCAGTTGGGACTAGCGGGGGGGCGGGGCCCCCTGAGCAGTTCTTC. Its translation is CASSPVGTSGGAGPPEQFF.

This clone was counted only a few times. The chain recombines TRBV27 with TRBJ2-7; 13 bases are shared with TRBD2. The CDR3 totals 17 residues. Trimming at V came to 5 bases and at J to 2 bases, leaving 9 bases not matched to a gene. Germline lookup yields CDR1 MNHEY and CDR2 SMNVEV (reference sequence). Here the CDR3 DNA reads TGTGCCAGCAGTCTCTCCCGGACTAGCGGGAGTACCTACGAGCAGTACTTC. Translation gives CASSLSRTSGSTYEQYF.

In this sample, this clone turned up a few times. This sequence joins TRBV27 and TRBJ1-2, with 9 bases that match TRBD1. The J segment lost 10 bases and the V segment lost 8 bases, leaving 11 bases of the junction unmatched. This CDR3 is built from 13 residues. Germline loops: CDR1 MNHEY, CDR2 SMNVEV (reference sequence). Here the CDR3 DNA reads TGTGCCAGCGGTGGACAGGGGCAGTTGGTCTACACCTTC. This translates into CASGGQGQLVYTF.